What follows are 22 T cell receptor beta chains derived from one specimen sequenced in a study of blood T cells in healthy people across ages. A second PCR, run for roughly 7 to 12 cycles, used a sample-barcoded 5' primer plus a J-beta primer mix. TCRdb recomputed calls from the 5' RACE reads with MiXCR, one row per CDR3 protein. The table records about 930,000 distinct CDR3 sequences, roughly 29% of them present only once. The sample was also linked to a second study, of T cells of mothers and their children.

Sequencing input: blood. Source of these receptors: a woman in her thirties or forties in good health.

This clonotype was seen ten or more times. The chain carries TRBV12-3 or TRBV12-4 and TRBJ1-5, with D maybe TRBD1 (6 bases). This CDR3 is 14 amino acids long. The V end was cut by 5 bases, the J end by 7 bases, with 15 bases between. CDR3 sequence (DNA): TGTGCCAGCAGTCCGGACAGACGATCACAGCCCCAGCATTTT. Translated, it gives CASSPDRRSQPQHF.

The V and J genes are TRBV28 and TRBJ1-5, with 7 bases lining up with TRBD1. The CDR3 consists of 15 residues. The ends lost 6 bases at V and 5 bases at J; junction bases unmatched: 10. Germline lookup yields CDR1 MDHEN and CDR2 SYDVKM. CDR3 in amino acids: CASSPRGTVHQPQHF. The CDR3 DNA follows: TGTGCCAGCAGCCCCCGGGGGACAGTCCATCAGCCCCAGCATTTT.

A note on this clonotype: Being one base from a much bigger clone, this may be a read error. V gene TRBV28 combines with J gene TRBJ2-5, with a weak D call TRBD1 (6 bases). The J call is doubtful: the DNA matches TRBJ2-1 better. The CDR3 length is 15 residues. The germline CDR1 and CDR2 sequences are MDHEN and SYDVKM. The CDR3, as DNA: TGTGCCAGCAGGGCGACGATGGACAGACAAGAGACCCAGTTCTTC. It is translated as CASRATMDRQETQFF.

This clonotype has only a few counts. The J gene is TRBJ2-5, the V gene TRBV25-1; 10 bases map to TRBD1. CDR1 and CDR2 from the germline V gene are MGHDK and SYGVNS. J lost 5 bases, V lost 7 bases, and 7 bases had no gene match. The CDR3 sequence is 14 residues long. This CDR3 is CASTRQGALETQYF. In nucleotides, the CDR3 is TGTGCCAGCACTCGACAGGGGGCCTTGGAGACCCAGTACTTC.

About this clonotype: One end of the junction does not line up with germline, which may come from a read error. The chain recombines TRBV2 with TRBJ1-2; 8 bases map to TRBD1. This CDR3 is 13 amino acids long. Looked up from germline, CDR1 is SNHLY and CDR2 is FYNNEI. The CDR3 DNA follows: TGCGCCAGCAACGCCATCACAGGGGGTGGCTACACCTTC. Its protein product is CASNAITGGGYTF.

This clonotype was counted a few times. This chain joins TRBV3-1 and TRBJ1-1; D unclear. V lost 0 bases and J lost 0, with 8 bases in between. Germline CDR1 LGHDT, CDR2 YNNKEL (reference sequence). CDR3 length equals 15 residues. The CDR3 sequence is CASSQDFRMNTEAFF. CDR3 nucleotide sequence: TGTGCCAGCAGCCAAGATTTCCGGATGAACACTGAAGCTTTCTTT. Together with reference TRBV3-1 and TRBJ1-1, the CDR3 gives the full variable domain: DTAVSQTPKYLVTQMGNDKSIKCEQNLGHDTMYWYKQDSKKFLKIMFSYNNKELIINETVPNRFSPKSPDKAHLNLHINSLELGDSAVYFCASSQDFRMNTEAFFGQGTRLTVV.

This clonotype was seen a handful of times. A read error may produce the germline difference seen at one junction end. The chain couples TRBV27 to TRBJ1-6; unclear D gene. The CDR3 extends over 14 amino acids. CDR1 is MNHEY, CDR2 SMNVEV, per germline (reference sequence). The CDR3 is CAGSLGSGVSPLHF. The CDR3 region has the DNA TGTGCCGGCAGTTTAGGGTCAGGTGTTTCACCCCTCCACTTT.

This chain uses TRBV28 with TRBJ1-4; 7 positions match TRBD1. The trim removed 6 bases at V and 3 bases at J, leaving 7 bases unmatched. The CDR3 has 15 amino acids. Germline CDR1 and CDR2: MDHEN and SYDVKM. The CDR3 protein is CASSTTGTANEKLFF. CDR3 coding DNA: TGTGCCAGCAGCACAACCGGGACAGCTAATGAAAAACTGTTTTTT.

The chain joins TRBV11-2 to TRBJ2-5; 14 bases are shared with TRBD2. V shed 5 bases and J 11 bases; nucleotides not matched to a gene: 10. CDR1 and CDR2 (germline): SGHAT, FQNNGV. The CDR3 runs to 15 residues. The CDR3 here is CASSRLGLAGDEQYF. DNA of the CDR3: TGTGCCAGCAGCAGATTGGGACTAGCGGGGGATGAGCAGTACTTC.

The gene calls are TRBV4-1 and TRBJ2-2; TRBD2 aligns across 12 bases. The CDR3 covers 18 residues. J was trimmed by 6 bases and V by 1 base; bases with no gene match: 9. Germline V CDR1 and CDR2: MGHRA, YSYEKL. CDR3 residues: CASSQASGLAGSAGELFF. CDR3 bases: TGCGCCAGCAGCCAAGCCTCCGGACTAGCGGGGTCCGCCGGGGAGCTGTTTTTT.

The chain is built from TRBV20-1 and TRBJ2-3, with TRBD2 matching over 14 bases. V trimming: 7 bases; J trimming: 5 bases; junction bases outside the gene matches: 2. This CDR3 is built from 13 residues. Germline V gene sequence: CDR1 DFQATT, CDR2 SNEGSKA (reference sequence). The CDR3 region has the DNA TGCAGTGGACTAGCGGGGGGGCTAGATACGCAGTATTTT. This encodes CSGLAGGLDTQYF.

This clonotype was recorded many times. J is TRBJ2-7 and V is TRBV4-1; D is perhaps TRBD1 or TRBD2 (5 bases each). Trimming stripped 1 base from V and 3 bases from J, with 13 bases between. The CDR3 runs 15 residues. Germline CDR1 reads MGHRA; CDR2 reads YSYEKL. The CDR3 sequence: CASSQAGLPGYEQYF. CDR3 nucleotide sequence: TGCGCCAGCAGCCAAGCGGGGCTCCCCGGCTACGAGCAGTACTTC.

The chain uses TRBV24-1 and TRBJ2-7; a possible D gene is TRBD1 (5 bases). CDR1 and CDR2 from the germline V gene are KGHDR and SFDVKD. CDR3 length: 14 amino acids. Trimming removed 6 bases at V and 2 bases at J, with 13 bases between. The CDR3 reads CATSQGRGPYEQYF. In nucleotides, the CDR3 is TGTGCCACCAGTCAGGGTCGAGGCCCCTACGAGCAGTACTTC.

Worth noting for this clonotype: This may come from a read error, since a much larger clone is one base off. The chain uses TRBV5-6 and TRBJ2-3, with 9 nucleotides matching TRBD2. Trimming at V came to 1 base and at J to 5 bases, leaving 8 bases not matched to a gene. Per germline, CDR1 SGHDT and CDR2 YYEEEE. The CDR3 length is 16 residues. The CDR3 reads CASSLSAGGYRDTQYF. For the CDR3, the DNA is TGTGCCAGCAGCTTGAGCGCGGGGGGGTATCGAGATACGCAGTATTTT.

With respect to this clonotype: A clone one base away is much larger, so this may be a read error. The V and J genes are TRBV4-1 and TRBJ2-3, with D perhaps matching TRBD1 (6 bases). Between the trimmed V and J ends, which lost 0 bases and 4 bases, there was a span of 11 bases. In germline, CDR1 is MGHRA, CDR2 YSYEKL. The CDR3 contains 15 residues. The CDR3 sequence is CASSQDRGSADTQYF. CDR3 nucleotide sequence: TGCGCCAGCAGCCAAGACAGGGGATCCGCAGATACGCAGTATTTT.

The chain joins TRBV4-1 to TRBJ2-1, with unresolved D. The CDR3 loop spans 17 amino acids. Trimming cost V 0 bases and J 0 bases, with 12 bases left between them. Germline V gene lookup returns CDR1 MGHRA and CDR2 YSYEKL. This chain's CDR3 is CASSQDWATSSYNEQFF. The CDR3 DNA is TGCGCCAGCAGCCAAGATTGGGCTACGAGCTCCTACAATGAGCAGTTCTTC.

The CDR3 is CASSIQGGQPQHF. As DNA, the CDR3 is TGTGCCAGTAGTATCCAGGGAGGTCAGCCCCAGCATTTT. The chain combines TRBV19 with TRBJ1-5, with a weak D call TRBD1 (5 bases). The CDR3 has 13 residues. Germline-derived CDR1 and CDR2 are LNHDA and SQIVND (reference sequence). Trimming shortened V by 3 bases and J by 6 bases, and 9 bases separated the two germline ends.

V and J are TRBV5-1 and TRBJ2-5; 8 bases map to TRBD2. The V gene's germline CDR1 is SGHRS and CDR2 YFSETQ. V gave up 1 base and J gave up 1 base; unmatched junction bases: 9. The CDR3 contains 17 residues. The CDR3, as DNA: TGCGCCAGCAGCTTGACGGCTAGCGGGCCCCTCCAAGAGACCCAGTACTTC. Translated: CASSLTASGPLQETQYF.

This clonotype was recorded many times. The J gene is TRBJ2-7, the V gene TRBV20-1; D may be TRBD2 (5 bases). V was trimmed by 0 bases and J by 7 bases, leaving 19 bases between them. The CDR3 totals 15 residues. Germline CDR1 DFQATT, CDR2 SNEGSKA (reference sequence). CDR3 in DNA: TGCAGTGCTAGAGAGCAGTCAGCGGACGTGGAGGAGCAGTACTTC. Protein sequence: CSAREQSADVEEQYF.

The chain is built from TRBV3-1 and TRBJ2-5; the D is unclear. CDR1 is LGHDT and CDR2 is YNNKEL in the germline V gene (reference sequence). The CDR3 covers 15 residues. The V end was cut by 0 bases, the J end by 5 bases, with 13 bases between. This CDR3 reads CASSQEGSIWETQYF. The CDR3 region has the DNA TGTGCCAGCAGCCAAGAGGGCAGTATCTGGGAGACCCAGTACTTC.

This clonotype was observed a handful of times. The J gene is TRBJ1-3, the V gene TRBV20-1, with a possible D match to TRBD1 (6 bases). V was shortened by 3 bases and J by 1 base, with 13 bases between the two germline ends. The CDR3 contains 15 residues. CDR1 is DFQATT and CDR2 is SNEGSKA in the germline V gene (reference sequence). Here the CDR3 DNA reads TGCAGTGCTAGGCCGGGACATCATTCTGGAAACACCATATATTTT. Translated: CSARPGHHSGNTIYF.

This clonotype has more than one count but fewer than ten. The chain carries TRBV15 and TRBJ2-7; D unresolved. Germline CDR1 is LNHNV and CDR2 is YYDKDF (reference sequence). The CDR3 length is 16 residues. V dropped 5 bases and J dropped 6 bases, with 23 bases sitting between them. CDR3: CATSALGVGGVGEQYF. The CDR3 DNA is TGTGCCACCAGCGCCCTTGGGGTAGGTGGGGTAGGCGAGCAGTACTTC.